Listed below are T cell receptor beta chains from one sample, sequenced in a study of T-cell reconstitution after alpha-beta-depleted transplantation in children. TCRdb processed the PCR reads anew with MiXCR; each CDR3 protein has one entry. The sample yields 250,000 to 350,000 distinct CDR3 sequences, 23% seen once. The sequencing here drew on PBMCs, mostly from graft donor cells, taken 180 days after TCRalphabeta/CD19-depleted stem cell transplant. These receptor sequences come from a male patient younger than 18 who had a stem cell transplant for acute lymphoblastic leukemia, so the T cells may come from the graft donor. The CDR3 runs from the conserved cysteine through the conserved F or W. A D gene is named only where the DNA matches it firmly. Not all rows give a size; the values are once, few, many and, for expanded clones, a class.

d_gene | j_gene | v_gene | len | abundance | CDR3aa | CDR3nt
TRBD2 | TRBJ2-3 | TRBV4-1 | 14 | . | CASSRGLVENTQYF | TGCGCCAGCAGCCGGGGACTAGTTGAAAATACGCAGTATTTT
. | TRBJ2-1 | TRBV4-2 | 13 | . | CASSRGTYNEQFF | TGTGCCAGCAGCCGAGGGACGTACAATGAGCAGTTCTTC
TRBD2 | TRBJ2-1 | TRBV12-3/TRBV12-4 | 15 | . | CASIDPGTTHNEQFF | TGTGCCAGCATCGATCCCGGGACTACCCACAATGAGCAGTTCTTC
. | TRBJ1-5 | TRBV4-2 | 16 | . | CASSQVLRGGNQPQHF | TGTGCCAGCAGCCAAGTGCTCCGGGGAGGCAATCAGCCCCAGCATTTT
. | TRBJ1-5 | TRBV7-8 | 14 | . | CASSRTGTVKPQHF | TGTGCCAGCAGCCGAACGGGGACGGTTAAGCCCCAGCATTTT
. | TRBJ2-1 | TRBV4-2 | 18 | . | CASSQAPTVGRLFNEQFF | TGTGCCAGCAGCCAAGCCCCCACCGTGGGCCGGCTGTTCAATGAGCAGTTCTTC
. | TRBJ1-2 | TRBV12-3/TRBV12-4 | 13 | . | CASSPGASYGYTF | TGTGCCAGCAGCCCGGGGGCGAGCTATGGCTACACCTTC
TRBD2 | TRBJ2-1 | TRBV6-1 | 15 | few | CASRTLTSGSGEQFF | TGTGCCAGCAGGACTCTCACTAGCGGGAGCGGTGAGCAGTTCTTC
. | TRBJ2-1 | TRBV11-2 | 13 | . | CASSLLVPNEQFF | TGTGCCAGCAGTCTTCTAGTTCCCAATGAGCAGTTCTTC
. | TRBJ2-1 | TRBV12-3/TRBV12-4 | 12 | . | CASSVTGNEQFF | TGTGCCAGCAGTGTGACCGGTAATGAGCAGTTCTTC
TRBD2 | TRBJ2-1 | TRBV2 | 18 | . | CACSWGLAGRVRDNEQFF | TGTGCCTGCAGTTGGGGACTAGCGGGAAGGGTACGCGACAATGAGCAGTTCTTC
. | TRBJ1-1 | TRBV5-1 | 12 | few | CASSFLGAEAFF | TGCGCCAGCAGCTTCTTGGGGGCTGAAGCTTTCTTT
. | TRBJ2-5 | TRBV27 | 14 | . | CATGQGGGPGTQYF | TGTGCCACAGGCCAGGGTGGGGGGCCGGGGACCCAGTACTTC
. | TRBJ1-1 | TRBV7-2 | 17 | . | CASSLRPGVELNTEAFF | TGTGCCAGCAGCTTAAGGCCCGGGGTTGAACTGAACACTGAAGCTTTCTTT
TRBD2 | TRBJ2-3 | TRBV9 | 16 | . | CASSVGLAVSTDTQYF | TGTGCCAGCAGCGTAGGACTAGCCGTAAGCACAGATACGCAGTATTTT